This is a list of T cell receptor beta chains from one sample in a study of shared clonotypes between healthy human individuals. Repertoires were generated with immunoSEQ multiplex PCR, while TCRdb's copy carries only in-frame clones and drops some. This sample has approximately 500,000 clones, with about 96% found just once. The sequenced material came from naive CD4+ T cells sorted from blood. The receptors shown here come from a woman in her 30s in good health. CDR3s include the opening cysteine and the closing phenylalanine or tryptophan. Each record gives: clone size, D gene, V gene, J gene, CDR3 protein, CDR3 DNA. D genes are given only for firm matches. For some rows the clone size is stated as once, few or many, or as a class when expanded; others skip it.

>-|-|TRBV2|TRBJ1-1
CASGGGRYTEAFF
TGTGCCAGTGGGGGAGGCAGGTACACTGAAGCTTTCTTT
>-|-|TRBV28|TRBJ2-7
CASSNGGALYEQYF
TGTGCCAGCAGTAACGGCGGGGCCCTCTACGAGCAGTACTTC
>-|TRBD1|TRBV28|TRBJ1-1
CASSSPGTGGPGEAFF
TGTGCCAGCAGTTCACCCGGGACAGGAGGACCCGGTGAAGCTTTCTTT
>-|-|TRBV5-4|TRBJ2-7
CASSLEPQGNEQYF
TGTGCCAGCAGCCTCGAGCCCCAGGGAAACGAGCAGTACTTC
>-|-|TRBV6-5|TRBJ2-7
CASRRTDYPSYEQYF
TGTGCCAGCAGACGTACGGACTACCCTTCCTACGAGCAGTACTTC
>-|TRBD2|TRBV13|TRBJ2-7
CASSTAGEVDEQYF
TGTGCCAGCAGTACAGCGGGAGAAGTCGACGAGCAGTACTTC
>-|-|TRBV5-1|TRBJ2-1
CASRARTASYNEQFF
TGCGCCAGCAGGGCGAGAACCGCATCCTACAATGAGCAGTTCTTC
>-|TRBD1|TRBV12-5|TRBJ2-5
CASGLGLAGGSGETQYF
TGTGCTAGTGGTTTGGGTTTGGCAGGGGGCTCGGGGGAGACCCAGTACTTC
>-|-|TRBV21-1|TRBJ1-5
CASSEVPPFNQPQHF
TGTGCCAGCTCGGAGGTACCCCCTTTTAATCAGCCCCAGCATTTT
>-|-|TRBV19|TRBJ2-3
CASSIILKGLTDTQYF
TGTGCCAGTAGTATCATCCTGAAGGGCCTCACAGATACGCAGTATTTT
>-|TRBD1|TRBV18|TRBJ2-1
CASSPTGQIYNEQFF
TGTGCCAGCTCACCCACGGGACAGATCTACAATGAGCAGTTCTTC
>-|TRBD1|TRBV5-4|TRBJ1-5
CASSFQGAGSWYSNQPQHF
TGTGCCAGCAGCTTCCAGGGGGCGGGTAGCTGGTATAGCAATCAGCCCCAGCATTTT
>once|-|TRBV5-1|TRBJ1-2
CASSLDGPPREGYTF
TGCGCCAGCAGCTTGGATGGGCCCCCACGGGAGGGCTACACCTTC
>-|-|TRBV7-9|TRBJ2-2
CASSRRGSESGELFF
TGTGCCAGCAGCCGGAGGGGATCTGAGTCCGGGGAGCTGTTTTTT
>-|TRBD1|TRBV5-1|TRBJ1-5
CASSRTGMGTGQPQHF
TGCGCCAGCAGTCGGACAGGGATGGGCACGGGGCAGCCCCAGCATTTT
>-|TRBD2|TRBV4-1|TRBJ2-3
CASSQVLRGAGGTDTQYF
TGCGCCAGCAGCCAAGTATTAAGAGGAGCGGGAGGGACAGATACGCAGTATTTT
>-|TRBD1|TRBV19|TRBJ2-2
CASSTRDSQNTGELFF
TGTGCCAGTAGTACGAGGGACAGTCAAAACACCGGGGAGCTGTTTTTT